These 8 T cell receptor beta chains share one sample of origin, sequenced in a study of cytomegalovirus exposure and HLA in healthy donors. Sequenced by immunoSEQ multiplex PCR; TCRdb stores in-frame clones only, minus some. The top ten hold around an eighth of the sample, which has 150,000 to 200,000 clones, around 84% seen once. Input material: PBMCs. The receptors come from a woman younger than 45 in good health and CMV-seropositive.

This clone was seen only a few times. The gene calls are TRBV11-2 and TRBJ1-3; D gene ambiguous. Germline V lookup: CDR1 SGHAT, CDR2 FQNNGV. Trimming removed 5 bases at V and 0 bases at J, with 2 bases between. The CDR3 covers 12 residues. CDR3 protein: CASSHSGNTIYF. CDR3 bases: TGTGCCAGCAGCCACTCTGGAAACACCATATATTTT.

The chain joins TRBV5-1 to TRBJ2-1; 8 bases are shared with TRBD1. Germline V gene lookup returns CDR1 SGHRS and CDR2 YFSETQ. There are 13 residues in the CDR3. Trimming at V came to 4 bases and at J to 9 bases, leaving 6 bases not matched to a gene. CDR3 protein: CASSLTGVGEQFF. CDR3 DNA: TGCGCCAGCAGCCTGACAGGGGTGGGTGAGCAGTTCTTC.

The genes are TRBV28 and TRBJ2-7; 11 nucleotides match TRBD2. Germline V gives CDR1 MDHEN, CDR2 SYDVKM. J was trimmed by 2 bases and V by 5 bases; bases with no gene match: 5. The CDR3 totals 15 residues. The CDR3 DNA reads TGTGCCAGCAGTAACGGACTAGCGGGTACCTACGAGCAGTACTTC. The encoded protein is CASSNGLAGTYEQYF. The whole variable domain, remainder taken from reference TRBV28 and TRBJ2-7, is DVKVTQSSRYLVKRTGEKVFLECVQDMDHENMFWYRQDPGLGLRLIYFSYDVKMKEKGDIPEGYSVSREKKERFSLILESASTNQTSMYLCASSNGLAGTYEQYFGPGTRLTVT.

This chain uses TRBV6-5 with TRBJ2-2; TRBD1 is a possible D gene (5 bases). The V and J ends lost 6 bases and 1 base respectively, with 12 bases between them. CDR3 size: 15 residues. Germline-derived CDR1 and CDR2 are MNHEY and SVGAGI. CDR3: CASRPVRGNTGELFF. Written as DNA, the CDR3 is TGTGCCAGCAGGCCCGTTAGGGGGAACACCGGGGAGCTGTTTTTT.

The chain carries TRBV6-5 and TRBJ2-3; D perhaps matches TRBD1 (6 bases). The V gene lost 5 bases and the J gene lost 2 bases, with 14 bases spanning the gap. The germline CDR1 and CDR2 sequences are MNHEY and SVGAGI. The CDR3 is 15 residues long. CDR3 DNA sequence: TGTGCCAGCAGTCAACAGGGAACGTTCACAGATACGCAGTATTTT. Translating it yields CASSQQGTFTDTQYF.

This chain uses TRBV5-6 with TRBJ2-4; weak D call: TRBD2 (6 bases). CDR3 length equals 16 residues. V was clipped by 5 bases and J by 5 bases, with 20 bases between them. Germline V CDR1 and CDR2: SGHDT, YYEEEE. The CDR3 region is CASRRGRYLGENIQYF. In nucleotides, the CDR3 is TGTGCCAGCAGGCGGGGACGATACCTTGGAGAAAACATTCAGTACTTC.

The chain is built from TRBV7-9 and TRBJ1-1; weak D call: TRBD1 (5 bases). The CDR3 covers 14 residues. Trimming left V 3 bases short and J 7 bases short, with 15 bases between. CDR1 is SEHNR, CDR2 FQNEAQ, per germline (reference sequence). CDR3: CASSFSRDADEAFF. The CDR3, as DNA: TGTGCCAGCAGCTTTAGCAGGGATGCGGATGAAGCTTTCTTT. Complete variable domain (other parts from reference TRBV7-9 and TRBJ1-1): DTGVSQNPRHKITKRGQNVTFRCDPISEHNRLYWYRQTLGQGPEFLTYFQNEAQLEKSRLLSDRFSAERPKGSFSTLEIQRTEQGDSAMYLCASSFSRDADEAFFGQGTRLTVV.

This sequence joins TRBV6-6 and TRBJ2-1, with D perhaps matching TRBD1 (5 bases). Germline V gene lookup returns CDR1 MNHNY and CDR2 SVGAGI (reference sequence). This CDR3 comprises 15 residues. V dropped 6 bases and J dropped 3 bases, with 15 bases sitting between them. In DNA form, the CDR3 reads TGTGCCAGCAGGGAGAACCTAGGGGTCTACAATGAGCAGTTCTTC. Translating it yields CASRENLGVYNEQFF.